The subject of this entry is one T cell receptor beta chain. Its cognate antigen is unknown. Multiplex touch-down PCR amplified TRB using TRB-A and TRB-B pools in one tube. With the multiplex PCR reads reprocessed, TCRdb shows one record per CDR3 protein and no DNA. This sample's clone table lists around 6,800 distinct CDR3 sequences. The record originates from a study of T cell clusters in autoimmune cytopenias. Each sample's input was 250 ng genomic DNA, roughly 38,000 genome equivalents. Germline V CDR1 and CDR2: DFQATT, SNEGSKA (reference sequence). The length of the CDR3 is 15 residues. Study-level points and caveats: Healthy donors had roughly 3-fold more exclusive TRB clusters than active autoimmune hepatitis patients.

This sample also appeared in a second study, on T cell repertoires in aging, cancer and after chemotherapy.

The receptor's source is a human donor in good health. The gene calls are TRBV20-1 and TRBJ2-1. Sequencing was carried out using peripheral blood. The CDR3 spells CSARDLADNYNEQFF.